This T cell receptor (beta chain) was observed in a study of cytomegalovirus exposure and HLA in healthy donors. General study findings and limits: The tendency of first-cohort TCR clusters to co-occur in the 120 or so validation repertoires emerged from a later analysis. It was approximately 150 TCR beta chains that were listed as cytomegalovirus-associated.

Remarks on this clone: Its target is unknown.

TCRdb keeps only in-frame clones here, not all; method: immunoSEQ multiplex PCR. The sample has roughly 200,000 clones; 80% to 90% are singletons. Sequencing was performed on PBMCs. The clonotype was recovered from a woman under 40 in good health and CMV-seronegative.

The CDR3: CASSLSRTGSGYGYTF. The DNA of the CDR3 is TGTGCCAGCAGTTTATCGAGGACAGGGAGTGGGTATGGCTACACCTTC. The chain is built from TRBV27 and TRBJ1-2; 8 bases are shared with TRBD1. CDR1 is MNHEY, CDR2 SMNVEV, per germline (reference sequence). With V trimmed by 0 bases and J by 5 bases, 8 bases remained unmatched. The CDR3 runs 16 residues.